These 14 T cell receptor beta chains share one sample of origin, sequenced in a study of graft-versus-host responses after intestinal transplantation. Their specific antigens are unknown. Sequencing used immunoSEQ multiplex PCR; TCRdb keeps in-frame clones, though not all of them. The table shows over 65,000 clones, with roughly 90% occurring only once. This sample comprised unstimulated CD8+ T cells sorted from spleen or lymph node cells, obtained before transplant. Source of these receptors: a human donor who was the organ donor for an intestinal transplant.

This chain joins TRBV7-2 and TRBJ2-1; tentatively, D is TRBD2 (6 bases). The germline V and J ends were trimmed by 3 bases and 7 bases, with 13 bases remaining between them. Germline V gene data show CDR1 as SGHTA and CDR2 as FQGNSA. There are 14 residues in the CDR3. CDR3 sequence: CASSFGRGKNEQFF. CDR3 nucleotides: TGTGCCAGCAGCTTCGGGCGGGGTAAAAATGAGCAGTTCTTC. Full variable domain (remainder filled in from reference TRBV7-2 and TRBJ2-1): GAGVSQSPSNKVTEKGKDVELRCDPISGHTALYWYRQSLGQGLEFLIYFQGNSAPDKSGLPSDRFSAERTGGSVSTLTIQRTQQEDSAVYLCASSFGRGKNEQFFGPGTRLTVL.

The rearrangement joins TRBV19 to TRBJ2-1; D ambiguous. The CDR3 sequence is 12 residues long. CDR1 is LNHDA and CDR2 is SQIVND in the germline V gene (reference sequence). The V end lost 6 bases, the J end lost 6 bases, and 9 bases lay between the germline ends. In DNA, the CDR3 is TGTGCCAGTAGACGGCCCTCCAATGAGCAGTTCTTC. It codes for CASRRPSNEQFF.

The CDR3 nucleotides read TGTGCCAGCAGCGATCTGGACAGGGGGACCGGGGAGCTGTTTTTT. Encoded protein: CASSDLDRGTGELFF. V is TRBV5-4 and J is TRBJ2-2, with 10 bases identical to TRBD1. This CDR3 has 15 amino acids. J lost 5 bases, V lost 4 bases, and 5 bases had no gene match. CDR1 SGHNT and CDR2 YYREEE come from the germline V gene (reference sequence).

The chain is built from TRBV2 and TRBJ1-6; D uncertain. The germline V gene has CDR1 SNHLY and CDR2 FYNNEI. Deletions cut 5 bases from V and 0 bases from J, with 8 bases between. This CDR3 is 15 amino acids long. CDR3 in amino acids: CASSTHSSYNSPLHF. DNA for the CDR3: TGTGCCAGCAGTACTCATAGCTCCTATAATTCACCCCTCCACTTT.

This chain uses TRBV5-5 with TRBJ1-4; D perhaps matches TRBD1 (6 bases). V lost 4 bases, J lost 2 bases, and 12 bases lay in between. This CDR3 spans 15 amino acids. From germline, CDR1 is SGHKS and CDR2 YYEKEE (reference sequence). CDR3: CASSQQGPTNEKLFF. The CDR3 bases are TGTGCCAGCAGCCAACAGGGTCCGACTAATGAAAAACTGTTTTTT.

The V and J genes are TRBV7-9 and TRBJ2-7; TRBD2 matches at 11 bases. Trimming removed 2 bases from V and 4 bases from J; junction bases left unmatched: 16. The CDR3 has 19 residues. Germline V gene sequence: CDR1 SEHNR, CDR2 FQNEAQ (reference sequence). The CDR3 spells CASSLFPGLAVGPRYEQYF. For the CDR3, the DNA is TGTGCCAGCAGCTTATTTCCGGGACTAGCGGTGGGACCCAGATACGAGCAGTACTTC. Full variable domain (remainder filled in from reference TRBV7-9 and TRBJ2-7): DTGVSQNPRHKITKRGQNVTFRCDPISEHNRLYWYRQTLGQGPEFLTYFQNEAQLEKSRLLSDRFSAERPKGSFSTLEIQRTEQGDSAMYLCASSLFPGLAVGPRYEQYFGPGTRLTVT.

The V call is TRBV19, the J call TRBJ2-3; D call uncertain. V lost 3 bases and J lost 2, with 12 bases in between. Germline V gene data show CDR1 as LNHDA and CDR2 as SQIVND (reference sequence). CDR3 length: 15 amino acids. This CDR3 reads CASSMTAATTDTQYF. The CDR3 DNA reads TGTGCCAGTAGTATGACGGCAGCAACCACAGATACGCAGTATTTT.

V is TRBV6-4 and J is TRBJ2-7; D possibly corresponds to TRBD1 (6 bases). Germline assignment: CDR1 MRHNA and CDR2 SNTAGT. Trimming stripped 3 bases from V and 12 bases from J, with 12 bases between. This CDR3 has 11 residues. The CDR3 DNA follows: TGTGCCAGCAGTGAACAGGGTTGGGGGTACTTC. This translates into CASSEQGWGYF.

This chain's CDR3 is CASSLREITDTQYF. CDR3 DNA sequence: TGTGCCAGCAGCTTGCGGGAGATTACAGATACGCAGTATTTT. The gene calls are TRBV13 and TRBJ2-3; 7 bases are a match to TRBD2. This CDR3 is 14 amino acids long. Germline CDR1 is PRHDT and CDR2 is FYEKMQ (reference sequence). V dropped 3 bases and J dropped 3; count of bases not matched to a gene: 3.

The rearrangement uses TRBV29-1 and TRBJ1-2; D perhaps matches TRBD1 (5 bases). Deletions cut 6 bases from V and 6 bases from J, with 17 bases between. CDR1 and CDR2 (germline): SQVTM, ANQGSEA. The CDR3 covers 13 residues. The CDR3 spells CSVEFLEGNGYTF. In DNA, the CDR3 is TGCAGCGTCGAATTCTTAGAGGGGAATGGCTACACCTTC.

The genes are TRBV9 and TRBJ2-7; D remains ambiguous. The CDR3 consists of 14 residues. Trimming pared 1 base from V and 1 base from J, leaving 9 bases between. Germline CDR1 reads SGDLS; CDR2 reads YYNGEE. CDR3 in DNA: TGTGCCAGCAGCGTAACCGGGTCTTCCTACGAGCAGTACTTC. Its protein product is CASSVTGSSYEQYF.

The CDR3 spells CASSSGTVYGYTF. The CDR3 DNA reads as TGTGCCAGCAGCTCCGGGACAGTGTATGGCTACACCTTC. The chain combines TRBV11-2 with TRBJ1-2; 7 bases fit TRBD1. The CDR3 is made up of 13 amino acids. J gave up 5 bases and V 4 bases, and 4 bases lay outside the gene matches. Germline V gives CDR1 SGHAT, CDR2 FQNNGV.

The V call is TRBV27, the J call TRBJ2-5; either TRBD1 or TRBD2 may supply D (5 bases each). This CDR3 spans 13 amino acids. Trimming pared 9 bases from V and 2 bases from J, leaving 13 bases between. Germline loops: CDR1 MNHEY, CDR2 SMNVEV (reference sequence). This chain's CDR3 is CASRDGMQETQYF. For the CDR3, the DNA is TGTGCCAGTAGGGACGGGATGCAAGAGACCCAGTACTTC.

By share, this clone ranks as medium-sized. The chain uses TRBV5-1 and TRBJ2-2, with 9 bases matching TRBD1. After removal of 0 bases from V and 2 bases from J, the junction contained 5 bases not matched to a gene. Germline lookup yields CDR1 SGHRS and CDR2 YFSETQ. The CDR3 is made up of 17 amino acids. DNA for the CDR3: TGCGCCAGCAGCTTGGATATGGGACAGGGTAACACCGGGGAGCTGTTTTTT. Translating gives CASSLDMGQGNTGELFF.